Reported below is one T cell receptor beta chain. J was trimmed by 6 bases and V by 1 base; bases with no gene match: 8. This CDR3 comprises 15 residues. Per the germline V gene, CDR1 is SGHTA and CDR2 is FQGNSA. The data belong to a study of T cell responses to AZD1222 COVID-19 vaccine. Profiling relied on immunoSEQ multiplex PCR, and the TCRdb table lists in-frame clones only, not all of them. The data show some 150,000 clones, under 95% seen once. This chain connects TRBV7-2 to TRBJ2-7, with 8 bases lining up with TRBD1. This TCR derives from an adult in good health. The sequences come from peripheral blood, collected on day 0 of MenACWY control vaccination. The CDR3 DNA follows: TGTGCCAGCAGCTTAGTTGGACAGGGAACGGGCGAGCAGTACTTC. This gives the protein CASSLVGQGTGEQYF.